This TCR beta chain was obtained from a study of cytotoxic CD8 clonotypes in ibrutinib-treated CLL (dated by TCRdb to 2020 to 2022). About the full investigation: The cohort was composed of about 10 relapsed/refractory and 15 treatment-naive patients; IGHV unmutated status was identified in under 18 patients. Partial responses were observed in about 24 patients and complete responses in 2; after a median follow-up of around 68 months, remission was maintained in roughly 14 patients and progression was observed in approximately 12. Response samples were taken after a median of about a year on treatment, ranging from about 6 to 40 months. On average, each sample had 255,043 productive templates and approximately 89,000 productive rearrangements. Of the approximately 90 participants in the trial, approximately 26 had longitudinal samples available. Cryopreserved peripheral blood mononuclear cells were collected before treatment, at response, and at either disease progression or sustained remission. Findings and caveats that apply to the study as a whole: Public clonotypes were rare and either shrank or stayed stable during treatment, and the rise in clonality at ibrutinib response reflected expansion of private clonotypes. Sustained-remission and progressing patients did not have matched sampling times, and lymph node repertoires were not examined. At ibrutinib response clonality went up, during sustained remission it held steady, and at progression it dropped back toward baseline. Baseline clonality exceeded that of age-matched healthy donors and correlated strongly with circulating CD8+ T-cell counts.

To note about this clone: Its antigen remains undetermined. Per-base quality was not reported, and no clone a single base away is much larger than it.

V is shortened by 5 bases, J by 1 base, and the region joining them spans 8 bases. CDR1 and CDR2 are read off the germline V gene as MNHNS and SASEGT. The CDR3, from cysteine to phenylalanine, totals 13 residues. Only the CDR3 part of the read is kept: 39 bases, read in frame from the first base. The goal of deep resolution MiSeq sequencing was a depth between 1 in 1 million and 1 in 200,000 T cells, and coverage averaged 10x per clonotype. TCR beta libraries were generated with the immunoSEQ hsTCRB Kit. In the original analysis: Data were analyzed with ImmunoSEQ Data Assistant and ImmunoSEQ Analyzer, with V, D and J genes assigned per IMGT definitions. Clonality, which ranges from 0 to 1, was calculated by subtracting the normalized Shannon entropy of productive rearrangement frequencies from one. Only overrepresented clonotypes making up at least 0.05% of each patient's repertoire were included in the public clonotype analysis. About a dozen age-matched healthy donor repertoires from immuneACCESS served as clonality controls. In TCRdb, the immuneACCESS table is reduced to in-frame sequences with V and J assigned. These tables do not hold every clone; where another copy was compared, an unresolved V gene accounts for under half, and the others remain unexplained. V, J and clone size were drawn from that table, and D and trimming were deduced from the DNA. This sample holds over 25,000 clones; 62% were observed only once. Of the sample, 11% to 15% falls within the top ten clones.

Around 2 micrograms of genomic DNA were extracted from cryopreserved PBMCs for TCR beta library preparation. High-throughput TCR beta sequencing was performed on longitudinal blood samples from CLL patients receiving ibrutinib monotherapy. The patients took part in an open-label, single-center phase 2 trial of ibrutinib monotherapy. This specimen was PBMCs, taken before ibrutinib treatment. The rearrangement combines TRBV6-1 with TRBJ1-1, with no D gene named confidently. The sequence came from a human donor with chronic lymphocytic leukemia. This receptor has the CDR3 CASSFGPNTEAFF. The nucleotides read TGTGCCAGCAGTTTCGGGCCGAACACTGAAGCTTTCTTT.